These T cell receptor beta chains were read from a single sample in a study of OX40 agonist ivuxolimab in advanced cancers. Assay: immunoSEQ multiplex PCR; the TCRdb copy retains only in-frame clones and omits some. The data hold about 30,000 clones, with 80% observed a single time. This specimen was CD4+ or CD8+ T cells sorted from blood, taken in a trial of the OX40 agonist ivuxolimab. The receptor source for this set is an adult with an advanced solid tumor such as melanoma, head and neck, liver or kidney cancer. Both conserved end residues are trimmed from each CDR3. Expanded clones get a size class; other rows say once, few or many, or leave the size out.

v_gene,j_gene,abundance,CDR3aa
TRBV2,TRBJ2-5,NA,ASKTQETQY
TRBV25-1,TRBJ1-4,NA,ASSEPPGTGNEKLF
TRBV30,TRBJ1-1,few,AWSSGGPEAF
TRBV6-1,TRBJ1-2,NA,ASNEDPYGYT
TRBV7-2,TRBJ2-2,NA,ASSPGLAVNTGELF
TRBV29-1,TRBJ2-5,NA,SVSEGLAIETQY
TRBV29-1,TRBJ2-4,once,SVERGENIQY
TRBV4-2,NA,NA,ASSQDGRGEQY
TRBV6-1,TRBJ1-5,NA,ASSATGTKRNSNQPQH
TRBV19,TRBJ2-7,NA,ASSLGDPYEQY
TRBV7-9,TRBJ1-2,NA,ASSLLGTEYGYT
TRBV4-1,TRBJ1-5,few,ASSRDRDAQPQH
TRBV6-1,TRBJ1-1,NA,ASSPRGDTEAF
TRBV6-9,TRBJ1-1,NA,ASSDFAEAF
TRBV11-2,TRBJ1-3,NA,ASSPAEGNTIY
TRBV6-5,TRBJ2-1,once,ASSARTGGNEQF
TRBV6-5,TRBJ1-1,few,ASTPTEAF
TRBV30,TRBJ2-2,NA,AWSLDGASTGELF
TRBV2,TRBJ2-1,NA,ASTLAGLYNEQF
TRBV5-5,TRBJ2-5,NA,ASSSQGPETQY
TRBV19,TRBJ2-2,NA,ASSTGTGVAGELF
TRBV19,TRBJ1-5,NA,ASWDRKSNQPQH
TRBV5-4,TRBJ1-1,NA,ASSDRQGNTEAF
TRBV6-1,TRBJ2-3,NA,ASRSGGAADTQY
TRBV21-1,TRBJ1-2,NA,ASRPRIATETYGYT
TRBV12-2,TRBJ2-7,NA,AQLAGDTYEQY
TRBV7-6,TRBJ2-7,NA,ASSFQGTGAEQY
TRBV4-1,TRBJ1-2,NA,ASSPGLGVNYGYT
TRBV28,TRBJ1-2,few,ASSSTGAEPYGYT